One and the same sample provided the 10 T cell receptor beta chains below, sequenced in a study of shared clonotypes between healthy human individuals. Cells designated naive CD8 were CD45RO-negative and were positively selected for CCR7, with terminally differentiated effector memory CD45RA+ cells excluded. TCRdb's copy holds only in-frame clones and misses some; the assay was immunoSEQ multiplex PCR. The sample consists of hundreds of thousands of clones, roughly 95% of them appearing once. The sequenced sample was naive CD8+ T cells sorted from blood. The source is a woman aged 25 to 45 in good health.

The CDR3 sequence is CATSRERLSNQPQHF. CDR3 nucleotides: TGTGCCACCAGCAGAGAACGCCTGTCTAATCAGCCCCAGCATTTT. The chain joins TRBV15 to TRBJ1-5, with D unresolved. The CDR3 has 15 residues. Germline CDR1 reads LNHNV; CDR2 reads YYDKDF (reference sequence). Trimming pared 0 bases from V and 4 bases from J, leaving 10 bases between.

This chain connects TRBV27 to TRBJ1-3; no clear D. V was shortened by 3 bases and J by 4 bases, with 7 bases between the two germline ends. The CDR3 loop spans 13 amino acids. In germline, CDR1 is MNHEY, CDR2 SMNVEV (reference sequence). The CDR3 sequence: CASSLSRGNTIYF. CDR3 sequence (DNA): TGTGCCAGCAGTTTGAGCCGGGGAAACACCATATATTTT.

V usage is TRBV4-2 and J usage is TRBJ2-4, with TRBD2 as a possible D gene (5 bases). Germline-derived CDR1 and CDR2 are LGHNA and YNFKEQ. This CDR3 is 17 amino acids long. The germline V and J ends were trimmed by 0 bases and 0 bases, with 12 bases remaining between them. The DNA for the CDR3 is TGTGCCAGCAGCCAAGAAGGAGCGGCACTAGCCAAAAACATTCAGTACTTC. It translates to CASSQEGAALAKNIQYF.

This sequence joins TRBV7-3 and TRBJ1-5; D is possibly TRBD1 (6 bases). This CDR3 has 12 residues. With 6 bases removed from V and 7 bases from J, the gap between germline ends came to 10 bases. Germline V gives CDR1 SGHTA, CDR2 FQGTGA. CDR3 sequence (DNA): TGTGCCAGCAGAACAGGGACACAGCCCCAGCATTTT. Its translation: CASRTGTQPQHF.

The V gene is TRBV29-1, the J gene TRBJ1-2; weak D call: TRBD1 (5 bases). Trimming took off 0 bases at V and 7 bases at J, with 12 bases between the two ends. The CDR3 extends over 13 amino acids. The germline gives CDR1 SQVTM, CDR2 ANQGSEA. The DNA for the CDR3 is TGCAGCGTTGAAGAGACCGGGCAGGGTGGCTACACCTTC. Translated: CSVEETGQGGYTF.

The CDR3 sequence: CASSPKVPGTGYYGYTF. The CDR3 DNA sequence: TGTGCCAGCAGCCCTAAGGTTCCCGGGACAGGCTACTATGGCTACACCTTC. The rearrangement links TRBV7-9 to TRBJ1-2; 8 bases map to TRBD1. The J segment lost 3 bases and the V segment lost 5 bases, leaving 14 bases of the junction unmatched. The germline V gene encodes CDR1 SEHNR and CDR2 FQNEAQ (reference sequence). CDR3 size: 17 residues. Full variable domain (outside the CDR3, taken from reference TRBV7-9 and TRBJ1-2): DTGVSQNPRHKITKRGQNVTFRCDPISEHNRLYWYRQTLGQGPEFLTYFQNEAQLEKSRLLSDRFSAERPKGSFSTLEIQRTEQGDSAMYLCASSPKVPGTGYYGYTFGSGTRLTVV.

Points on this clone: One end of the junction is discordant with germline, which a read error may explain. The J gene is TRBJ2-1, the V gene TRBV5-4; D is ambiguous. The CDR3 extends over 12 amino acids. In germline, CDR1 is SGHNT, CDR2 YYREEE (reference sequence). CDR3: CASSLDGPDELF. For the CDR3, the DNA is TGTGCCAGCAGCTTGGACGGACCCGATGAGCTCTTC.

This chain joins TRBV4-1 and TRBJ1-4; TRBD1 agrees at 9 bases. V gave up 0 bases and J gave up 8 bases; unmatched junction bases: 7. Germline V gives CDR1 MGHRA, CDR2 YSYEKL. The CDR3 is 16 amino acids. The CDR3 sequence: CASSQDFETGGEKLFF. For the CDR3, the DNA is TGCGCCAGCAGCCAAGATTTTGAGACAGGGGGGGAAAAACTGTTTTTT.

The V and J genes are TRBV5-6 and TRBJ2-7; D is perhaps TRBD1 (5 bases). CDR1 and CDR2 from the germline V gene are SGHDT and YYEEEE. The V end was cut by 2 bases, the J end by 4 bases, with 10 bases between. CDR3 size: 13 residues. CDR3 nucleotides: TGTGCCAGCAGCTTTGGGGCAACGTACGAGCAGTACTTC. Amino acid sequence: CASSFGATYEQYF. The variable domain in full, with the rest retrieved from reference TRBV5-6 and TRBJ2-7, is DAGVTQSPTHLIKTRGQQVTLRCSPKSGHDTVSWYQQALGQGPQFIFQYYEEEERQRGNFPDRFSGHQFPNYSSELNVNALLLGDSALYLCASSFGATYEQYFGPGTRLTVT.

The CDR3 sequence is CATRAGPGYEQYF. CDR3 DNA sequence: TGTGCCACCAGGGCAGGGCCGGGATACGAGCAGTACTTC. The chain is built from TRBV19 and TRBJ2-7; perhaps D is TRBD1 or TRBD2 (5 bases each). Germline loops: CDR1 LNHDA, CDR2 SQIVND (reference sequence). V lost 10 bases, J lost 4 bases, and 17 bases lay in between. The length of the CDR3 is 13 residues.